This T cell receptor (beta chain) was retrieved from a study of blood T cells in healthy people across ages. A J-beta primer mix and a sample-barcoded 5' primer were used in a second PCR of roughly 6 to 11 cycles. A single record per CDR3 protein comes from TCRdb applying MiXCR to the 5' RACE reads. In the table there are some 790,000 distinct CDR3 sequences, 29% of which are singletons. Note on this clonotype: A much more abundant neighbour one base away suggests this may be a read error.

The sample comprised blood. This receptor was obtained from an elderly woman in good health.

Here the CDR3 DNA reads TGTGCCAGCAGCCGGCGGGACAGCTCGTACAATGAGCAGTACTTC. Its translation: CASSRRDSSYNEQYF. The chain combines TRBV6-2 or TRBV6-3 with TRBJ2-1, with D maybe TRBD1 (7 bases). The DNA matches TRBJ2-7 better at its end, which makes the J call doubtful. Germline V gene sequence: CDR1 MNHEY, CDR2 SVGEGT. The CDR3 runs to 15 residues.